These 28 T cell receptor beta chains came from one sample sequenced in a study of CD8+CD57+ T cells in acquired aplastic anemia. The template used for profiling TCR beta VDJ and CDR3 was genomic DNA. TCRdb independently ran MiXCR on the reads; one entry per CDR3 protein. Of approximately 270,000 distinct CDR3 sequences listed, 45% to 70% are singletons. The sample was sorted CD4+, CD8+, or CD8+CD57+ T cells (not recorded which) from PBMCs. The receptors originated from a human donor with severe aplastic anemia or a healthy control (not recorded which).

The chain recombines TRBV3-1 with TRBJ1-5; no firm D call. This CDR3 spans 15 amino acids. Trimming pared 0 bases from V and 4 bases from J, leaving 10 bases between. CDR1 and CDR2 from the germline V gene are LGHDT and YNNKEL (reference sequence). CDR3 DNA sequence: TGTGCCAGCAGCCAAGATCTCGGTGTAAATCAGCCCCAGCATTTT. It yields the protein CASSQDLGVNQPQHF.

This sequence joins TRBV7-7 and TRBJ1-4; the D is unclear. The CDR3 contains 8 residues. Germline V CDR1 and CDR2: SSHAT, FNYEAQ (reference sequence). The CDR3 spells CAFPKLFF. CDR3 sequence (DNA): TGTGCTTTCCCAAAACTGTTTTTT.

This clonotype came up many times. The chain links TRBV5-1 to TRBJ1-6; a weak D match, TRBD1 (5 bases). V was pared by 0 bases and J by 5 bases, with 12 bases between. CDR3 length equals 16 residues. In germline, CDR1 is SGHRS, CDR2 YFSETQ. CDR3 amino acids: CASSLGGVANNSPLHF. The CDR3 nucleotides read TGCGCCAGCAGCTTGGGAGGGGTAGCTAATAATTCACCCCTCCACTTT.

This clonotype has ten or more counts. The chain uses TRBV10-1 and TRBJ2-7; D uncertain. Trimming took off 11 bases at V and 4 bases at J, with 12 bases between the two ends. Germline values: CDR1 WNHNN, CDR2 SYGVQD (reference sequence). The CDR3 runs 11 residues. DNA for the CDR3: TGCGCCCGCCAGCTGATATACGAGCAGTACTTC. As protein: CARQLIYEQYF.

The chain has TRBV29-1 and TRBJ1-1; D may be TRBD1 (5 bases). Trimming left V 6 bases short and J 1 base short, with 12 bases between. This CDR3 comprises 13 residues. In germline, CDR1 is SQVTM, CDR2 ANQGSEA. CDR3 sequence reads: CSVRSRENTEAFF. As DNA, the CDR3 is TGCAGCGTGAGGTCCAGGGAGAACACTGAAGCTTTCTTT.

Comment on this clonotype: A read error may explain this, as a much larger clone is one base away. V and J are TRBV5-5 and TRBJ1-4; tentative D call: TRBD1 (5 bases). This CDR3 is 15 amino acids long. Germline V gives CDR1 SGHKS, CDR2 YYEKEE (reference sequence). Trimming removed 1 base from V and 10 bases from J, with 17 bases in between. CDR3 bases: TGTGCCAGCAGCTTGTTGGGGACCGGAGGCGGAAAACTGTTTTTT. Protein: CASSLLGTGGGKLFF.

The rearrangement uses TRBV24-1 and TRBJ2-1; TRBD1 agrees at 10 bases. After removal of 4 bases from V and 8 bases from J, the junction contained 7 bases not matched to a gene. The germline V gene has CDR1 KGHDR and CDR2 SFDVKD. There are 15 residues in the CDR3. CDR3 in amino acids: CATSENKDRGHEQFF. In DNA form, the CDR3 reads TGTGCCACCAGTGAAAACAAAGACAGGGGGCATGAGCAGTTCTTC.

The CDR3 DNA is TGTGCCAGCAGCCCAGGACTAGCTACGAGTGGGGAGCTGTTTTTT. It codes for CASSPGLATSGELFF. J is TRBJ2-2 and V is TRBV5-4, with TRBD2 matching 8 bases. The germline V gene encodes CDR1 SGHNT and CDR2 YYREEE (reference sequence). With 4 bases clipped from V and 8 bases from J, the junction kept 10 bases outside the gene matches. The CDR3 covers 15 residues.

This clonotype was counted once. The chain links TRBV9 to TRBJ2-7; D remains ambiguous. Per germline, CDR1 SGDLS and CDR2 YYNGEE. Trimming removed 1 base at V and 1 base at J, with 6 bases between. The CDR3 contains 13 residues. CDR3 loop: CASSVSPSYEQYF. CDR3 nucleotides: TGTGCCAGCAGCGTAAGCCCATCCTACGAGCAGTACTTC.

This sequence joins TRBV9 and TRBJ2-2; 8 bases are a match to TRBD2. Unmatched junction bases numbered 6, after V lost 0 bases and J lost 2 bases. This CDR3 is 17 amino acids long. Per germline, CDR1 SGDLS and CDR2 YYNGEE. For the CDR3, the DNA is TGTGCCAGCAGCGTAGCGGTAGCGGGGACCAACACCGGGGAGCTGTTTTTT. It specifies CASSVAVAGTNTGELFF.

This clonotype was seen at least ten times. This chain uses TRBV11-2 with TRBJ1-1, with 7 bases that match TRBD1. The CDR3 has 11 amino acids. V shed 6 bases, J shed 6 bases, and the junction held 1 base outside the gene matches. The germline CDR1 and CDR2 sequences are SGHAT and FQNNGV. The CDR3 DNA reads as TGTGCCAGCAGGACAGGGCCTGAAGCTTTCTTT. Translating it yields CASRTGPEAFF.

In this sample, this clonotype turned up many times. A junction end diverges from the germline sequence, so it may reflect a read error. The rearrangement uses TRBV15 and TRBJ1-5; 7 bases fit TRBD1. The CDR3 spans 16 residues. Germline assignment: CDR1 LNHNV and CDR2 YYDKDF (reference sequence). The CDR3: CTTSKGQAYSNQPQHF. Here the CDR3 DNA reads TGTACCACCAGCAAAGGACAGGCATATAGCAATCAGCCCCAGCATTTT.

This chain joins TRBV20-1 and TRBJ2-7, with a tentative D call TRBD2 (7 bases). The CDR3 is 13 amino acids. Per germline, CDR1 DFQATT and CDR2 SNEGSKA (reference sequence). V was shortened by 6 bases and J by 4 bases, with 16 bases between the two germline ends. CDR3 sequence: CSAPGAGGYEQYF. CDR3 sequence (DNA): TGCAGTGCACCAGGGGCCGGGGGGTACGAGCAGTACTTC.

About this clonotype: The conserved final phenylalanine or tryptophan is absent from the CDR3, which likely points to a read error. The chain recombines TRBV29-1 with TRBJ1-1, with D perhaps matching TRBD1 (5 bases). This CDR3 has 14 residues. Germline V gene sequence: CDR1 SQVTM, CDR2 ANQGSEA. The CDR3: CSVGHGTVNAEAFL. CDR3 in DNA: TGCAGCGTTGGTCACGGGACGGTGAACGCTGAAGCTTTCTTG.

Only a few counts were recorded for this clonotype. The chain has TRBV7-3 and TRBJ2-5; TRBD2 agrees at 12 bases. This CDR3 comprises 17 residues. Germline loops: CDR1 SGHTA, CDR2 FQGTGA. Trimming at V came to 0 bases and at J to 2 bases, leaving 4 bases not matched to a gene. CDR3 bases: TGTGCCAGCAGCTTAACGTCGACTAGCGGGGGACAAGAGACCCAGTACTTC. Residues: CASSLTSTSGGQETQYF.

Comment on this clonotype: Relative to the germline gene, one junction end is altered; a read error may explain this. This chain connects TRBV10-3 to TRBJ1-6; D possibly corresponds to TRBD1 (6 bases). The CDR3 loop spans 17 amino acids. Germline CDR1 and CDR2: ENHRY and SYGVKD. CDR3 amino acids: CASSYLDRPPYNSPLHF. The CDR3 DNA reads as TGTGCCAGCAGTTACCTTGACAGGCCCCCCTATAATTCACCCCTCCACTTT.

The table lists this clonotype with many counts. The chain joins TRBV2 to TRBJ1-1; 8 bases align to TRBD1. The CDR3 is 14 residues long. The ends lost 7 bases at V and 1 base at J; junction bases unmatched: 5. Germline values: CDR1 SNHLY, CDR2 FYNNEI. The CDR3, as DNA: TGTGCCAGCACTGGACAGGGATCGAACACTGAAGCTTTCTTT. Translated, it gives CASTGQGSNTEAFF.

The gene calls are TRBV19 and TRBJ1-2; 7 nucleotides align to TRBD1. This CDR3 is built from 14 residues. Germline CDR1 is LNHDA and CDR2 is SQIVND (reference sequence). The ends lost 5 bases at V and 4 bases at J; junction bases unmatched: 7. Here the CDR3 DNA reads TGTGCCAGTAGTGCAGGACAGGTAACCTATGGCTACACCTTC. This codes for CASSAGQVTYGYTF.

This clonotype came up a few times. J is TRBJ1-1 and V is TRBV5-1, with D perhaps matching TRBD1 (5 bases). The CDR3 extends over 16 amino acids. The germline CDR1 and CDR2 sequences are SGHRS and YFSETQ. The V end was cut by 0 bases, the J end by 0 bases, with 12 bases between. CDR3: CASSLAGGEVNTEAFF. DNA for the CDR3: TGCGCCAGCAGCTTGGCCGGGGGGGAGGTGAACACTGAAGCTTTCTTT.

V is TRBV19 and J is TRBJ1-5; maybe TRBD1 (5 bases). The CDR3 is 15 residues long. Germline CDR1 is LNHDA and CDR2 is SQIVND (reference sequence). V was cut by 5 bases and J by 1 base, with 12 bases left in between. CDR3 in amino acids: CASSAEGLSNQPQHF. The DNA for the CDR3 is TGTGCCAGTAGTGCCGAGGGACTAAGCAATCAGCCCCAGCATTTT. Filled out from reference TRBV19 and TRBJ1-5, the complete variable domain reads DGGITQSPKYLFRKEGQNVTLSCEQNLNHDAMYWYRQDPGQGLRLIYYSQIVNDFQKGDIAEGYSVSREKKESFPLTVTSAQKNPTAFYLCASSAEGLSNQPQHFGDGTRLSIL.

V gene TRBV7-4 combines with J gene TRBJ2-2; weak D call: TRBD1 (6 bases). Germline CDR1 and CDR2: SGHVT and SQSDAQ. CDR3 length: 15 amino acids. V lost 5 bases and J lost 2, with 12 bases in between. CDR3 nucleotide sequence: TGTGCCAGCAGCGCCAGGACAGTTAACACCGGGGAGCTGTTTTTT. It codes for CASSARTVNTGELFF.

The genes are TRBV24-1 and TRBJ1-6, with a weak D call TRBD1 (5 bases). Trimming took 9 bases from V and 7 from J, leaving 12 bases between them. There are 13 residues in the CDR3. Germline CDR1 KGHDR, CDR2 SFDVKD. The CDR3 DNA reads TGTGCCACCCAGGGCGTTGGGAATTCACCCCTCCACTTT. The encoded protein is CATQGVGNSPLHF.

This sequence joins TRBV7-9 and TRBJ2-7; TRBD1 is a possible D gene (5 bases). V was pared by 5 bases and J by 6 bases, with 11 bases between. CDR1 and CDR2 (germline): SEHNR, FQNEAQ (reference sequence). The CDR3 sequence is 12 residues long. This chain's CDR3 is CASSPQGAEQYF. DNA of the CDR3: TGTGCCAGCAGCCCGCAGGGTGCCGAGCAGTACTTC.

V gene TRBV20-1 combines with J gene TRBJ2-1; 12 bases line up with TRBD2. Germline V gene lookup returns CDR1 DFQATT and CDR2 SNEGSKA (reference sequence). Trimming removed 3 bases from V and 7 bases from J; junction bases left unmatched: 7. CDR3 size: 15 residues. The DNA of the CDR3 is TGCAGTGCTAGTGTTCTAGCGGGGGGGTCGAATGAGCAGTTCTTC. It yields the protein CSASVLAGGSNEQFF.

The rearrangement links TRBV12-3 or TRBV12-4 to TRBJ2-7, with 9 bases lining up with TRBD2. V was clipped by 6 bases and J by 3 bases; unmatched bases: 3. The length of the CDR3 is 13 residues. CDR3 sequence reads: CASSIAGDYEQYF. In DNA form, the CDR3 reads TGTGCCAGCAGCATAGCGGGGGACTACGAGCAGTACTTC.

The chain uses TRBV19 and TRBJ2-7, with D possibly matching TRBD1 (6 bases). The V end was cut by 3 bases, the J end by 4 bases, with 13 bases between. Per the germline V gene, CDR1 is LNHDA and CDR2 is SQIVND (reference sequence). This CDR3 spans 14 amino acids. The CDR3 bases are TGTGCCAGTAGTATGCGGCAGGGGCCTTACGAGCAGTACTTC. It specifies CASSMRQGPYEQYF. Using reference TRBV19 and TRBJ2-7 for the parts outside the CDR3, the full variable domain is DGGITQSPKYLFRKEGQNVTLSCEQNLNHDAMYWYRQDPGQGLRLIYYSQIVNDFQKGDIAEGYSVSREKKESFPLTVTSAQKNPTAFYLCASSMRQGPYEQYFGPGTRLTVT.

This clonotype was counted ten times or more. The V call is TRBV27, the J call TRBJ1-6; 12 bases map to TRBD1. This CDR3 contains 15 residues. CDR1 and CDR2 (germline): MNHEY, SMNVEV (reference sequence). J lost 8 bases, V lost 5 bases, and 4 bases had no gene match. The chain's CDR3 is CASSLGTGGDSPLHF. CDR3 nucleotide sequence: TGTGCCAGCAGTCTCGGGACAGGGGGCGATTCACCCCTCCACTTT.

This clonotype was observed a few times. The chain links TRBV20-1 to TRBJ1-6; the D is unclear. V dropped 1 base and J dropped 8 bases, with 9 bases sitting between them. CDR1 DFQATT and CDR2 SNEGSKA come from the germline V gene (reference sequence). This CDR3 spans 13 amino acids. CDR3: CSARVGGDSPLHF. CDR3 nucleotides: TGCAGTGCTAGAGTAGGAGGAGATTCACCCCTCCACTTT.